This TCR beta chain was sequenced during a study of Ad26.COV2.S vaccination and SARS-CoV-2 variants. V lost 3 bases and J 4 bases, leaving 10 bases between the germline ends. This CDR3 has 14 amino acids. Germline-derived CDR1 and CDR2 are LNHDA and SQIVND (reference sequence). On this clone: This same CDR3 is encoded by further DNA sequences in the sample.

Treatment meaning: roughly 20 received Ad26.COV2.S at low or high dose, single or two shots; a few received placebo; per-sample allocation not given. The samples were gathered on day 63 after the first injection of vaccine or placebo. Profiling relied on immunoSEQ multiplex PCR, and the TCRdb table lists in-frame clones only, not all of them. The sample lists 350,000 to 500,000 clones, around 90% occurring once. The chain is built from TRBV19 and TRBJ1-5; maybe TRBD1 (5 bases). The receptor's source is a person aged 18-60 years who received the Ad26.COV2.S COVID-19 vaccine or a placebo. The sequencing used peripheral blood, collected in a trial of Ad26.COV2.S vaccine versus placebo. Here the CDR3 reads CASSIQGGNQPQHF. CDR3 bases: TGTGCCAGTAGTATCCAGGGAGGGAATCAGCCCCAGCATTTT.